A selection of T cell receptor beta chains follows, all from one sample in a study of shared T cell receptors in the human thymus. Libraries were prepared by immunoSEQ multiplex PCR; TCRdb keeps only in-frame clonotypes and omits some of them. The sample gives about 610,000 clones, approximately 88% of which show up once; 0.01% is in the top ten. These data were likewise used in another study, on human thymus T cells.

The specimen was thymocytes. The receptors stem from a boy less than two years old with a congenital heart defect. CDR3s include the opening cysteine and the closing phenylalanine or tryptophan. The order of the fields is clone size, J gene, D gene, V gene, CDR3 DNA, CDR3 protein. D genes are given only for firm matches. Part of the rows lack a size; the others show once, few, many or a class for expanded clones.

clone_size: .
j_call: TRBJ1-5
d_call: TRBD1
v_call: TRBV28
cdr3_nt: TGTGCCAGCACCGAAAAATGGGGACAGGGTAATCAGCCCCAGCATTTT
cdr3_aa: CASTEKWGQGNQPQHF

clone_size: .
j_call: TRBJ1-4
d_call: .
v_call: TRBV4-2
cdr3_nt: TGTGCCAGCAGCCAAGTTGCGGGGAATGAAAAACTGTTTTTT
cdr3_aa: CASSQVAGNEKLFF

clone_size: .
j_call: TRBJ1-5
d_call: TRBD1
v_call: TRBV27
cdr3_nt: TGTGCCAGCAGCCCCCGCCCTCAACCGTGCACAGGGGGCGGAGGGAGCAATCAGCCCCAGCATTTT
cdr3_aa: CASSPRPQPCTGGGGSNQPQHF

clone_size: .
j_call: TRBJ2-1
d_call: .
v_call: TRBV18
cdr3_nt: TGTGCCAGCTCAGGAAGCGGCAATGAGCAGTTCTTC
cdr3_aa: CASSGSGNEQFF

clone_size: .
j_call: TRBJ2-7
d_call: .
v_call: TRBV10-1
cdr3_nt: TGCGCCAGCTCGCGAGACTACGAGCAGTACTTC
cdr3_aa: CASSRDYEQYF

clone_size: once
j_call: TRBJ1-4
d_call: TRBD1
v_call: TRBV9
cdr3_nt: TGTGCCAGCAGCGCTCAGGGGGGCTTGGCTGAAAAACTGTTTTTT
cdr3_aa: CASSAQGGLAEKLFF

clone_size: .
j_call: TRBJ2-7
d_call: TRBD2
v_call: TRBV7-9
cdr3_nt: TGTGCCAGCAGCTTAGAGGGCGGGGGGAGCTCCTACGAGCAGTACTTC
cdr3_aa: CASSLEGGGSSYEQYF

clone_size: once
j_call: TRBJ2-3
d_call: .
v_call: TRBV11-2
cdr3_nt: TGTGCCAGCAGCTTAAACCTAGCACTGTCAGGGGTAACAGATACGCAGTATTTT
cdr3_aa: CASSLNLALSGVTDTQYF

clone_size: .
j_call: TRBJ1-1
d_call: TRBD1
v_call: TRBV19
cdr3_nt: TGTGCCAGTAGTCCGCGGGACAGGAGCCTGAACACTGAAGCTTTCTTT
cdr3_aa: CASSPRDRSLNTEAFF

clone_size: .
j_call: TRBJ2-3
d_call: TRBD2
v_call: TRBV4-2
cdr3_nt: TGTGCCAGCAGCCAAGAGAAGCGGGATGGTTCAACAGATACGCAGTATTTT
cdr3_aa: CASSQEKRDGSTDTQYF